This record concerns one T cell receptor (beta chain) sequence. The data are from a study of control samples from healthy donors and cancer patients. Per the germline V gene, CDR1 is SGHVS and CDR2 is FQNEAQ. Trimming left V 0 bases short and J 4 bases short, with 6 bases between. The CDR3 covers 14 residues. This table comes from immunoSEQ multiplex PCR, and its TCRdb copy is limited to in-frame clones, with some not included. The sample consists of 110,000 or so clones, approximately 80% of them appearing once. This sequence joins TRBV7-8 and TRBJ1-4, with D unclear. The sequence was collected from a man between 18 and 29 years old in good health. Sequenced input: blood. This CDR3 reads CASSLAEGNEKLFF. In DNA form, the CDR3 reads TGTGCCAGCAGCTTAGCTGAGGGTAATGAAAAACTGTTTTTT.